Each of the 30 T cell receptor beta chains below was sequenced from the same sample in a study of vaccination and CD4 T cells after COVID-19. Cultured CD4+ T-cell DNA underwent Oncomine TCR Beta short-read sequencing. TCRdb used MiXCR to reprocess the PCR reads, holding one entry per CDR3 protein. The sample contains 15,000 or so distinct CDR3 sequences, 63% of which appear only once. Their cognate antigens are unknown. As to treatment: approximately 11-day PBMC culture with coronavirus spike peptide pools or control peptides (ViraFEST assay). Sequencing input: CD4+ T cells from blood, cultured in vitro. The receptors were sampled from a human donor who had recovered from COVID-19.

This clonotype was counted only a few times. The V and J genes are TRBV7-2 and TRBJ2-5; 8 bases are shared with TRBD2. The trim removed 2 bases at V and 6 bases at J, leaving 14 bases unmatched. Looked up from germline, CDR1 is SGHTA and CDR2 is FQGNSA. There are 17 residues in the CDR3. Written as DNA, the CDR3 is TGTGCCAGCAGCTTAACGTATTCCGGGACTAGTGTCAAGACCCAGTACTTC. Amino acid sequence: CASSLTYSGTSVKTQYF.

This clonotype has more than one count but fewer than ten. The rearrangement uses TRBV10-3 and TRBJ1-2, with TRBD1 matching over 9 bases. The ends lost 0 bases at V and 5 bases at J; junction bases unmatched: 1. The CDR3 sequence is 14 residues long. Germline CDR1 is ENHRY and CDR2 is SYGVKD. CDR3 amino acids: CAISESGQGYGYTF. CDR3 bases: TGTGCCATCAGTGAGTCAGGACAGGGGTATGGCTACACCTTC.

This sequence joins TRBV7-2 and TRBJ1-5; 9 bases match TRBD1. Germline V gene lookup returns CDR1 SGHTA and CDR2 FQGNSA. The CDR3 totals 15 residues. V dropped 1 base and J dropped 5; count of bases not matched to a gene: 3. The CDR3 protein is CASSLGGQGYQPQHF. CDR3 coding DNA: TGTGCCAGCAGCTTAGGAGGACAGGGGTATCAGCCCCAGCATTTT. The full variable domain, in which reference TRBV7-2 and TRBJ1-5 provide the parts outside the CDR3, is GAGVSQSPSNKVTEKGKDVELRCDPISGHTALYWYRQSLGQGLEFLIYFQGNSAPDKSGLPSDRFSAERTGGSVSTLTIQRTQQEDSAVYLCASSLGGQGYQPQHFGDGTRLSIL.

Judged by abundance, this clonotype is medium-sized. The chain joins TRBV28 to TRBJ1-1; D ambiguous. Per the germline V gene, CDR1 is MDHEN and CDR2 is SYDVKM. Trimming cost V 2 bases and J 1 base, with 14 bases left between them. The CDR3 sequence is 16 residues long. In DNA, the CDR3 is TGTGCCAGCAGTTTAGATTCTCCCCTGGGGAACACTGAAGCTTTCTTT. Residues: CASSLDSPLGNTEAFF.

The chain has TRBV20-1 and TRBJ1-4; 7 bases are a match to TRBD1. Germline V gives CDR1 DFQATT, CDR2 SNEGSKA (reference sequence). V lost 0 bases to trimming and J lost 8 bases; unmatched junction nucleotides: 6. The length of the CDR3 is 14 residues. The CDR3 DNA reads as TGCAGTGCTAGAGAACAGGGGAGAAGAGAAAAACTGTTTTTT. It yields the protein CSAREQGRREKLFF.

The chain combines TRBV5-1 with TRBJ2-3, with D unresolved. The CDR3 is 13 residues long. From germline, CDR1 is SGHRS and CDR2 YFSETQ. Trimming pared 0 bases from V and 4 bases from J, leaving 6 bases between. CDR3 coding DNA: TGCGCCAGCAGCTTGGCCGAAGCAGATACGCAGTATTTT. This sequence encodes CASSLAEADTQYF.

This sequence joins TRBV20-1 and TRBJ2-2; D is unresolved. Germline CDR1 reads DFQATT; CDR2 reads SNEGSKA (reference sequence). The CDR3 consists of 13 residues. Deletions cut 6 bases from V and 3 bases from J, with 11 bases between. The CDR3 nucleotides are TGCAGTGCCACCCGAGCTGACACCGGGGAGCTGTTTTTT. This encodes CSATRADTGELFF.

The chain employs TRBV20-1 and TRBJ1-1; D is ambiguous. CDR3 length equals 11 residues. CDR1 and CDR2 (germline): DFQATT, SNEGSKA (reference sequence). The V and J ends lost 2 bases and 8 bases respectively, with 9 bases between them. The CDR3 nucleotides read TGCAGTGCTAGACAAGGACTGGAAGCTTTCTTT. Encoded protein: CSARQGLEAFF.

V and J are TRBV7-2 and TRBJ1-5; D uncertain. Trimming pared 5 bases from V and 4 bases from J, leaving 12 bases between. The CDR3 loop spans 14 amino acids. Germline lookup yields CDR1 SGHTA and CDR2 FQGNSA. The CDR3, as DNA: TGTGCCAGCAGCGGCCGGGGAGCAAATCAGCCCCAGCATTTT. Translation gives CASSGRGANQPQHF.

The genes are TRBV20-1 and TRBJ2-4; 7 nucleotides align to TRBD1. The J segment lost 7 bases and the V segment lost 4 bases, leaving 7 bases of the junction unmatched. The CDR3 totals 13 residues. Germline loops: CDR1 DFQATT, CDR2 SNEGSKA (reference sequence). The CDR3 protein is CSAMADRNNIQYF. In nucleotides, the CDR3 is TGCAGTGCTATGGCGGACAGGAACAACATTCAGTACTTC.

The chain employs TRBV28 and TRBJ2-2; D call uncertain. This CDR3 has 11 residues. The germline V gene has CDR1 MDHEN and CDR2 SYDVKM. V dropped 6 bases and J dropped 6 bases, with 5 bases sitting between them. The CDR3 here is CASRKAGELFF. The CDR3 coding sequence is TGTGCCAGCAGGAAGGCCGGGGAGCTGTTTTTT. The full variable domain, completed using reference TRBV28 and TRBJ2-2, is DVKVTQSSRYLVKRTGEKVFLECVQDMDHENMFWYRQDPGLGLRLIYFSYDVKMKEKGDIPEGYSVSREKKERFSLILESASTNQTSMYLCASRKAGELFFGEGSRLTVL.

The CDR3 DNA sequence: TGTGCCAGCAGCACTCTTTGGACACGGAATGAAAAACTGTTTTTT. Translated, it gives CASSTLWTRNEKLFF. The chain joins TRBV7-9 to TRBJ1-4; possible D gene TRBD1, 5 bases. CDR3 length: 15 amino acids. Trimming took off 5 bases at V and 5 bases at J, with 15 bases between the two ends. The germline CDR1 and CDR2 sequences are SEHNR and FQNEAQ (reference sequence).

The rearrangement links TRBV7-2 to TRBJ1-5; D gene ambiguous. CDR1 SGHTA and CDR2 FQGNSA come from the germline V gene. Trimming took off 5 bases at V and 0 bases at J, with 8 bases between the two ends. The CDR3 extends over 14 amino acids. The CDR3, as DNA: TGTGCCAGCAGCGTTACTAATAGCAATCAGCCCCAGCATTTT. Protein sequence: CASSVTNSNQPQHF. The entire variable domain, with the rest obtained from reference TRBV7-2 and TRBJ1-5, is as follows: GAGVSQSPSNKVTEKGKDVELRCDPISGHTALYWYRQSLGQGLEFLIYFQGNSAPDKSGLPSDRFSAERTGGSVSTLTIQRTQQEDSAVYLCASSVTNSNQPQHFGDGTRLSIL.

The V gene is TRBV15, the J gene TRBJ1-1; D gene uncertain. V lost 5 bases to trimming and J lost 6 bases, with 13 bases between them. The CDR3 runs 13 residues. Germline V gene lookup returns CDR1 LNHNV and CDR2 YYDKDF (reference sequence). DNA for the CDR3: TGTGCCACCAGCCGGTCGGGTGGACCTGAAGCTTTCTTT. This codes for CATSRSGGPEAFF.

The CDR3 DNA reads as TGTGCCAGCAGCTTTTCTTACGAGCAGTACTTC. Translating it yields CASSFSYEQYF. This chain uses TRBV7-2 with TRBJ2-7; D is undetermined. Germline CDR1 and CDR2: SGHTA and FQGNSA. The CDR3 extends over 11 amino acids. V was clipped by 3 bases and J by 4 bases, with 4 bases between them.

The genes are TRBV7-6 and TRBJ2-1; 7 bases are a match to TRBD2. V shed 3 bases, J shed 0 bases, and the junction held 8 bases outside the gene matches. The CDR3 spans 17 residues. Looked up from germline, CDR1 is SGHVS and CDR2 is FNYEAQ. CDR3 nucleotide sequence: TGTGCCAGCAGCTTCATTACCGGGGGGACCTCCTACAATGAGCAGTTCTTC. This translates into CASSFITGGTSYNEQFF.

The J gene is TRBJ2-5, the V gene TRBV10-3; D is undetermined. Trimming left V 0 bases short and J 3 bases short, with 8 bases between. This CDR3 contains 14 residues. CDR1 and CDR2 from the germline V gene are ENHRY and SYGVKD. CDR3 protein: CAISESKGKETQYF. For the CDR3, the DNA is TGTGCCATCAGTGAGTCCAAGGGAAAAGAGACCCAGTACTTC.

CDR3 nucleotides: TGCAGTGCGTGGGGGTCCTCTACTAACTATGGCTACACCTTC. It codes for CSAWGSSTNYGYTF. The chain is built from TRBV20-1 and TRBJ1-2; D is perhaps TRBD1 (5 bases). This CDR3 has 14 residues. The V gene's germline CDR1 is DFQATT and CDR2 SNEGSKA (reference sequence). Trimming cost V 6 bases and J 0 bases, with 14 bases left between them.

The CDR3 nucleotides are TGTGCCAGCAGTTCAGGACTAGCGGGACGCACCGGGGAGCTGTTTTTT. This codes for CASSSGLAGRTGELFF. The chain joins TRBV28 to TRBJ2-2; 12 nucleotides align to TRBD2. The germline V gene has CDR1 MDHEN and CDR2 SYDVKM. After removal of 4 bases from V and 4 bases from J, the junction contained 4 bases not matched to a gene. There are 16 residues in the CDR3.

This clonotype has only one observation. This rearrangement joins TRBV27 to TRBJ2-7; 7 nucleotides line up with TRBD2. This CDR3 contains 15 residues. From germline, CDR1 is MNHEY and CDR2 SMNVEV (reference sequence). The V and J ends lost 3 bases and 4 bases, in that order; junction bases with no gene match: 9. This CDR3 reads CASSLSRDYPYEQYF. CDR3 DNA sequence: TGTGCCAGCAGTTTGTCCCGGGACTATCCATACGAGCAGTACTTC.

The chain carries TRBV27 and TRBJ2-3; possible D gene TRBD1, 6 bases. The CDR3 is made up of 15 amino acids. V was pared by 9 bases and J by 2 bases, with 18 bases between. CDR1 MNHEY and CDR2 SMNVEV come from the germline V gene (reference sequence). The CDR3 DNA reads TGTGCCAGTATGGGGGCAGGGGCCCCCACAGATACGCAGTATTTT. Its translation: CASMGAGAPTDTQYF.

V and J are TRBV6-1 and TRBJ2-7, with D perhaps being TRBD1 or TRBD2 (5 bases each). The CDR3 has 13 residues. V was pared by 9 bases and J by 2 bases, with 14 bases between. CDR1 is MNHNS, CDR2 SASEGT, per germline. DNA for the CDR3: TGTGCCAGTTCCCGGGACGTGGCCTACGAGCAGTACTTC. This encodes CASSRDVAYEQYF.

The rearrangement uses TRBV24-1 and TRBJ2-2; TRBD1 might be the D (6 bases). The CDR3 contains 17 residues. The V end lost 5 bases, the J end lost 2 bases, and 17 bases lay between the germline ends. In germline, CDR1 is KGHDR, CDR2 SFDVKD. CDR3 DNA: TGTGCCACCAGTGTCCTTTCCCCGGGACAAAACACCGGGGAGCTGTTTTTT. Its protein product is CATSVLSPGQNTGELFF.

J is TRBJ1-1 and V is TRBV2, with D tentatively TRBD1 (5 bases). Germline CDR1 reads SNHLY; CDR2 reads FYNNEI. The ends were cut back, 4 bases at V and 11 bases at J, with 11 bases in the middle. The CDR3 spans 11 residues. In DNA, the CDR3 is TGTGCCAGCAGTGCTACAGGACCGGCTTTCTTT. Its translation is CASSATGPAFF.

The chain joins TRBV4-3 to TRBJ2-1; 12 nucleotides line up with TRBD2. Germline trimming cut 2 bases from V and 9 bases from J; bases unmatched to any gene: 8. Per germline, CDR1 LGHNA and CDR2 YSLEER. This CDR3 region has 16 residues. The CDR3 region is CASSQMTSGSDIEQFF. CDR3 bases: TGCGCCAGCAGCCAAATGACTAGCGGGAGTGATATTGAGCAGTTCTTC.

This clonotype was seen only a few times. The chain combines TRBV7-9 with TRBJ1-1, with a weak D call TRBD1 (6 bases). This CDR3 is built from 12 residues. The germline gives CDR1 SEHNR, CDR2 FQNEAQ (reference sequence). Between the trimmed V and J ends, which lost 3 bases and 10 bases, there was a span of 12 bases. This chain's CDR3 is CASSLYRGSAFF. The CDR3 DNA reads TGTGCCAGCAGCTTGTATAGGGGGTCAGCTTTCTTT. The variable domain in full, completed from reference TRBV7-9 and TRBJ1-1, reads DTGVSQNPRHKITKRGQNVTFRCDPISEHNRLYWYRQTLGQGPEFLTYFQNEAQLEKSRLLSDRFSAERPKGSFSTLEIQRTEQGDSAMYLCASSLYRGSAFFGQGTRLTVV.

The V and J genes are TRBV11-2 and TRBJ1-5, with D perhaps TRBD1 (5 bases). Germline CDR1 reads SGHAT; CDR2 reads FQNNGV. V was shortened by 1 base and J by 5 bases, with 9 bases between the two germline ends. This CDR3 is built from 14 residues. As DNA, the CDR3 is TGTGCCAGCAGCTTAGTCGGGGGGGATCAGCCCCAGCATTTT. Translating gives CASSLVGGDQPQHF.

On this clonotype itself: At one boundary the junction diverges from the germline segment, which might be a read error. The chain is built from TRBV7-2 and TRBJ2-2; 12 bases map to TRBD1. Per germline, CDR1 SGHTA and CDR2 FQGNSA. The CDR3 has 16 residues. CDR3 bases: TGTGCCAACAGCTTTGGGGGACAGGGGGCCACCGGGGAGCTGTTTTTT. This encodes CANSFGGQGATGELFF. The variable domain in full, completed from reference TRBV7-2 and TRBJ2-2, reads GAGVSQSPSNKVTEKGKDVELRCDPISGHTALYWYRQSLGQGLEFLIYFQGNSAPDKSGLPSDRFSAERTGGSVSTLTIQRTQQEDSAVYLCANSFGGQGATGELFFGEGSRLTVL.

The chain links TRBV10-1 to TRBJ2-7; D uncertain. V lost 3 bases, J lost 3 bases, and 9 bases lay in between. There are 13 residues in the CDR3. Germline loops: CDR1 WNHNN, CDR2 SYGVQD (reference sequence). The CDR3 loop is CASSDRPIYEQYF. CDR3 bases: TGCGCCAGCAGTGATAGACCGATCTACGAGCAGTACTTC.

In its sample, this clonotype was seen once. CDR3 loop: CASSPAGGESYGYTF. CDR3 nucleotides: TGTGCCAGCAGTCCCGCAGGAGGGGAGAGCTATGGCTACACCTTC. The genes are TRBV28 and TRBJ1-2; weak D call: TRBD1 (5 bases). Germline CDR1 is MDHEN and CDR2 is SYDVKM. This CDR3 comprises 15 residues. V lost 5 bases and J lost 4, with 17 bases in between.